The rows below give T cell receptor beta chains drawn from one sample of a study of blood T cell repertoires in COVID-19. The assay was immunoSEQ multiplex PCR, and TCRdb's table has in-frame clones only and misses some. Here the sample spans around 54,000 clones, approximately 80% being singletons. Input material: PBMCs or T cells enriched from blood (not recorded which). Source of these receptors: a woman in her forties or fifties with acute COVID-19. Each CDR3 is given with its conserved first and last residue. D genes are given only for firm matches. Clone size is shown for a subset of rows, as once, few, many or a class of expanded clone.

d_gene,j_gene,v_gene,len,abundance,CDR3aa,CDR3nt
TRBD1,TRBJ1-4,TRBV14,13,few,CASSPRRGDKLFF,TGTGCCAGCAGCCCCCGCAGGGGGGATAAACTGTTTTTT
-,TRBJ2-2,TRBV9,15,few,CASSTKQGWAGELFF,TGTGCCAGCAGTACCAAACAGGGATGGGCCGGGGAGCTGTTTTTT
-,TRBJ2-3,TRBV21-1,20,-,CASSIRGTSGGTPQADTQYF,TGTGCCAGCAGCATCAGGGGGACTAGCGGGGGAACACCCCAAGCAGATACGCAGTATTTT
TRBD1,TRBJ1-5,TRBV28,15,few,CASSPWDRVVQPQHF,TGTGCCAGCAGCCCATGGGACAGGGTAGTTCAGCCCCAGCATTTT
TRBD1,TRBJ1-3,TRBV19,19,-,CASHPLRVGTGFSRNTIYF,TGTGCCAGCCATCCCCTCCGCGTTGGGACAGGTTTTTCTAGAAACACCATATATTTT
TRBD1,TRBJ2-7,TRBV28,15,-,CASSSTGDTFYEQYF,TGTGCCAGCAGTTCCACAGGGGATACCTTCTACGAGCAGTACTTC
-,TRBJ2-5,TRBV7-2,18,few,CASSFATPGGYGGETQYF,TGTGCCAGCAGCTTCGCGACACCTGGGGGGTATGGTGGGGAGACCCAGTACTTC
TRBD1,TRBJ1-5,TRBV28,14,-,CASSLGTQGQPQHF,TGTGCCAGCAGTTTAGGGACACAGGGGCAGCCCCAGCATTTT
-,TRBJ1-4,TRBV7-9,15,-,CASSRNRATNEKLFF,TGTGCCAGCAGCAGAAACAGGGCAACTAATGAAAAACTGTTTTTT
-,TRBJ2-3,TRBV28,17,-,CASSLWADGIRGDTQYF,TGTGCCAGCAGTTTATGGGCGGACGGGATCCGGGGAGATACGCAGTATTTT
-,TRBJ2-7,TRBV6-5,15,few,CASSYRLALGYEQYF,TGTGCCAGCAGTTACCGCCTAGCCTTAGGCTACGAGCAGTACTTC
TRBD2,TRBJ2-1,TRBV10-3,15,-,CAIGRAGANYNEQFF,TGTGCCATCGGGCGAGCGGGGGCGAACTACAATGAGCAGTTCTTC
-,TRBJ1-2,TRBV7-9,13,-,CASTLGQGYGYTF,TGTGCCAGCACCCTAGGGCAGGGCTATGGCTACACCTTC
-,TRBJ1-1,TRBV27,17,-,CASSLSWSYLMNTEAFF,TGTGCCAGCAGTTTGAGTTGGAGCTATTTAATGAACACTGAAGCTTTCTTT
TRBD1,TRBJ1-5,TRBV28,15,medium-sized,CASSPRGHSNQPQHF,TGTGCCAGCAGTCCCAGGGGGCATAGCAATCAGCCCCAGCATTTT
-,TRBJ1-5,TRBV27,14,-,CASTPGGRNQPQHF,TGTGCCAGCACTCCGGGGGGGCGGAATCAGCCCCAGCATTTT
TRBD1,TRBJ1-1,TRBV13,15,-,CAGGGRQGSRTEAFF,TGTGCCGGGGGTGGAAGACAGGGGTCGAGGACTGAAGCTTTCTTT
TRBD1,TRBJ2-2,TRBV19,13,-,CASWDRATGELFF,TGTGCCAGTTGGGACAGGGCCACCGGGGAGCTGTTTTTT
TRBD1,TRBJ1-5,TRBV27,14,-,CASSETGFGQPQHF,TGTGCCAGCAGCGAGACAGGGTTTGGTCAGCCCCAGCATTTT
-,TRBJ1-2,TRBV28,13,-,CAILVPTNYGYTF,TGTGCCATCCTGGTTCCTACTAACTATGGCTACACCTTC
TRBD1,TRBJ2-7,TRBV10-3,13,few,CAISRGLVGGQYF,TGTGCCATCAGCAGGGGGCTGGTTGGGGGGCAGTACTTC
-,TRBJ1-1,TRBV23-1,12,-,CASSQPDTEAFF,TGCGCCAGCAGTCAACCGGACACTGAAGCTTTCTTT
-,TRBJ1-4,TRBV19,15,-,CASRGQGSTNEKLFF,TGTGCCAGTAGAGGTCAGGGGTCAACTAATGAAAAACTGTTTTTT
TRBD1,TRBJ1-1,TRBV5-1,18,-,CASSSHPGQGALSTEAFF,TGCGCCAGCAGCTCTCACCCCGGACAGGGGGCGTTGAGCACTGAAGCTTTCTTT
TRBD1,TRBJ2-1,TRBV3-1/TRBV3-2,19,-,CASSQAGRFGQGVGGEQFF,TGTGCCAGCAGCCAAGCGGGTCGGTTTGGACAGGGTGTTGGTGGTGAGCAGTTCTTC
TRBD1,TRBJ1-1,TRBV12-3/TRBV12-4,13,-,CASSLQGATEAFF,TGTGCCAGCAGTCTACAGGGGGCGACTGAAGCTTTCTTT
TRBD2,TRBJ2-1,TRBV6-4,16,-,CASSDSASGAYNEQFF,TGTGCCAGCAGTGACTCAGCCAGCGGGGCCTACAATGAGCAGTTCTTC
TRBD1,TRBJ1-2,TRBV6-5,15,-,CASSPRGPLDYGYTF,TGTGCCAGCAGCCCCAGGGGGCCCCTCGACTATGGCTACACCTTC
-,TRBJ1-6,TRBV6-4,14,-,CASSPGLENSPLHF,TGTGCCAGCAGTCCCGGGTTGGAGAATTCACCCCTCCACTTT
-,TRBJ2-5,TRBV5-8,15,-,CASSPPVDAGETQYF,TGTGCCAGCAGCCCCCCGGTTGATGCGGGAGAGACCCAGTACTTC
-,TRBJ1-1,TRBV27,14,-,CASAYRAGVTEAFF,TGTGCCAGCGCTTACAGGGCGGGGGTCACTGAAGCTTTCTTT
-,TRBJ2-1,TRBV12-5,14,-,CASVGGGFYFEQFF,TGTGCTAGTGTCGGAGGGGGCTTTTATTTTGAGCAGTTCTTC
-,TRBJ1-5,TRBV5-1,13,-,CASRERANQPQHF,TGCGCCAGCAGAGAGAGGGCAAATCAGCCCCAGCATTTT
TRBD1,TRBJ1-4,TRBV5-5,17,once,CASSLTQGATFNEKLFF,TGTGCCAGCAGCTTAACACAGGGGGCGACGTTTAATGAAAAACTGTTTTTT
-,TRBJ2-5,TRBV3-1/TRBV3-2,16,-,CASSHPIDREEETQYF,TGTGCCAGCAGCCACCCAATCGACAGGGAGGAAGAGACCCAGTACTTC
TRBD1,TRBJ2-7,TRBV5-1,15,-,CASSFMTGPAYEQYF,TGCGCCAGCAGCTTCATGACAGGGCCGGCCTACGAGCAGTACTTC
TRBD1,TRBJ1-1,TRBV19,14,-,CASSIRQGGTEAFF,TGTGCCAGTAGTATTAGACAGGGTGGTACTGAAGCTTTCTTT
-,TRBJ2-1,TRBV5-4,15,-,CASSFGGSSYNEQFF,TGTGCCAGCAGCTTTGGGGGGTCCTCCTACAATGAGCAGTTCTTC
TRBD2,TRBJ2-5,TRBV2,14,-,CASTKGLAGETQYF,TGTGCCAGCACTAAGGGACTAGCCGGAGAGACCCAGTACTTC
TRBD1,TRBJ2-1,TRBV7-9,16,-,CASSLGGQGERNEQFF,TGTGCCAGCAGCTTAGGAGGACAGGGGGAAAGGAATGAGCAGTTCTTC
-,TRBJ2-2,TRBV5-4,13,-,CASTLQGSGELFF,TGTGCCAGCACCCTACAGGGTTCCGGGGAGCTGTTTTTT
TRBD1,TRBJ1-6,TRBV19,17,-,CASSRQGASSYNSPLHF,TGTGCCAGTAGTCGACAGGGGGCGAGCTCCTATAATTCACCCCTCCACTTT
TRBD1,TRBJ1-1,TRBV7-2,13,-,CASSSTGWGVAFF,TGTGCCAGCAGCTCGACAGGGTGGGGGGTGGCTTTCTTT
-,TRBJ2-2,TRBV12-3/TRBV12-4,13,many,CASRQQNTGELFF,TGTGCCAGCAGGCAACAGAACACCGGGGAGCTGTTTTTT
-,TRBJ1-1,TRBV11-2,14,-,CASSYTPTGTEAFF,TGTGCCAGCAGCTACACTCCGACAGGAACTGAAGCTTTCTTT
TRBD1,TRBJ1-1,TRBV7-9,15,-,CASSDKTGELFEAFF,TGTGCCAGCAGCGACAAGACAGGGGAGCTGTTTGAAGCTTTCTTT
-,TRBJ2-7,TRBV25-1,12,-,CASNGGDYEQYF,TGTGCCAGCAACGGAGGAGACTACGAGCAGTACTTC
-,TRBJ1-5,TRBV5-1,13,-,CASSVGGSQPQHF,TGCGCCAGCAGTGTCGGGGGGAGTCAGCCCCAGCATTTT
-,TRBJ2-5,TRBV11-1,16,-,CASSLSAGSGQETQYF,TGTGCCAGCAGCTTAAGTGCTGGGTCGGGCCAAGAGACCCAGTACTTC
TRBD2,TRBJ2-1,TRBV7-6,16,-,CASSLGGTSGGAEQFF,TGTGCCAGCAGCTTAGGAGGAACTAGCGGGGGAGCTGAGCAGTTCTTC
-,TRBJ1-6,TRBV4-2,17,-,CASSQATSGHKNSPLHF,TGTGCCAGCAGCCAAGCCACCTCGGGACACAAAAATTCACCCCTCCACTTT
TRBD1,TRBJ1-2,TRBV9,18,-,CASSVGTGRAGDGYGYTF,TGTGCCAGCAGCGTAGGGACAGGGAGGGCCGGAGATGGGTATGGCTACACCTTC
TRBD1,TRBJ2-4,TRBV5-6,14,-,CASSLAIGGGIQYF,TGTGCCAGCAGCTTGGCCATAGGGGGCGGCATTCAGTACTTC